Following are 31 T cell receptor beta chains from one sample sequenced in a study of T-cell memory formation after mild COVID-19. TCRdb re-called the 5' RACE reads through MiXCR, storing one row per CDR3 protein. The profile shows about 470,000 distinct CDR3 sequences, roughly 25% of them singletons. The sample consisted of PBMCs or a T cell subset sorted from them (not recorded which). Receptors originate from an adult woman who had mild COVID-19 (a few samples of this study predate the infection). Cell type and time point are not known.

This sequence joins TRBV7-9 and TRBJ1-4; possible D gene TRBD1, 6 bases. Germline CDR1 is SEHNR and CDR2 is FQNEAQ (reference sequence). This CDR3 is built from 14 residues. Trimming took off 2 bases at V and 3 bases at J, with 7 bases between the two ends. CDR3 in amino acids: CASSLTGSNEKLFF. The CDR3 DNA reads as TGTGCCAGCAGCTTAACAGGGTCTAATGAAAAACTGTTTTTT.

A few counts support this clonotype. The gene calls are TRBV5-1 and TRBJ2-3; weak D call: TRBD2 (5 bases). CDR1 SGHRS and CDR2 YFSETQ come from the germline V gene. Trimming took off 4 bases at V and 2 bases at J, with 14 bases between the two ends. This CDR3 is 15 amino acids long. CDR3 bases: TGCGCCAGCAGCCCGCCGGACGGGGACACAGATACGCAGTATTTT. It translates to CASSPPDGDTDTQYF. Using reference TRBV5-1 and TRBJ2-3 for the parts outside the CDR3, the full variable domain is KAGVTQTPRYLIKTRGQQVTLSCSPISGHRSVSWYQQTPGQGLQFLFEYFSETQRNKGNFPGRFSGRQFSNSRSEMNVSTLELGDSALYLCASSPPDGDTDTQYFGPGTRLTVL.

Many counts were recorded for this clonotype. The chain carries TRBV7-8 and TRBJ2-1; maybe TRBD2 (6 bases). V lost 8 bases, J lost 6 bases, and 17 bases lay in between. CDR3 length: 14 amino acids. CDR1 and CDR2 from the germline V gene are SGHVS and FQNEAQ. The CDR3: CASRAGGDFNEQFF. CDR3 bases: TGTGCCAGCCGGGCCGGGGGAGACTTCAATGAGCAGTTCTTC.

V and J are TRBV7-3 and TRBJ2-1, with 10 bases that match TRBD2. The CDR3 spans 16 residues. V shed 5 bases, J shed 3 bases, and the junction held 7 bases outside the gene matches. Germline V CDR1 and CDR2: SGHTA, FQGTGA. In DNA, the CDR3 is TGTGCCAGCAGCAATATAGCGGGAGGATTCTACAATGAGCAGTTCTTC. Translation: CASSNIAGGFYNEQFF.

Only a few counts were recorded for this clonotype. This chain uses TRBV27 with TRBJ1-2, with a weak D call TRBD1 (5 bases). The germline CDR1 and CDR2 sequences are MNHEY and SMNVEV (reference sequence). The ends were cut back, 9 bases at V and 8 bases at J, with 16 bases in the middle. The CDR3 consists of 12 residues. This chain's CDR3 is CASGTLRRGYTF. The CDR3 nucleotides read TGTGCCAGTGGGACGCTGAGGAGGGGCTACACCTTC.

This clonotype was counted a few times. J is TRBJ2-7 and V is TRBV6-2 or TRBV6-3; TRBD2 is a possible D gene (7 bases). V was clipped by 2 bases and J by 2 bases, with 13 bases between them. The CDR3 totals 15 residues. CDR1 and CDR2 from the germline V gene are MNHEY and SVGEGT. CDR3 bases: TGTGCCAGCAGTTACGAGGTGGGGGGGCCCTACGAGCAGTACTTC. Its protein product is CASSYEVGGPYEQYF.

This clonotype has a handful of counts. V gene TRBV12-3 or TRBV12-4 combines with J gene TRBJ1-3; D call uncertain. The CDR3 sequence is 15 residues long. Trimming removed 3 bases at V and 0 bases at J, with 9 bases between. The CDR3 spells CASSFSSISGNTIYF. CDR3 nucleotide sequence: TGTGCCAGCAGTTTCTCGAGCATCTCTGGAAACACCATATATTTT.

This clonotype was seen only a few times. The chain has TRBV5-1 and TRBJ1-1; D is possibly TRBD1 (6 bases). Germline CDR1 SGHRS, CDR2 YFSETQ. This CDR3 is 13 amino acids long. The V gene lost 7 bases and the J gene lost 5 bases, with 15 bases spanning the gap. The CDR3 protein is CASGSLGGTEAFF. DNA for the CDR3: TGCGCCAGCGGATCCCTAGGGGGAACTGAAGCTTTCTTT.

J is TRBJ2-1 and V is TRBV7-8; D is perhaps TRBD2 (5 bases). V was pared by 0 bases and J by 10 bases, with 7 bases between. The CDR3 consists of 12 residues. Per germline, CDR1 SGHVS and CDR2 FQNEAQ. The CDR3 region is CASSLAGREQFF. CDR3 nucleotides: TGTGCCAGCAGCTTAGCGGGGAGAGAGCAGTTCTTC.

The chain links TRBV12-3 or TRBV12-4 to TRBJ2-1; the D is unclear. Between the trimmed V and J ends, which lost 8 bases and 2 bases, there was a span of 19 bases. This CDR3 contains 16 residues. The CDR3 is CASSEGSGATYNEQFF. For the CDR3, the DNA is TGTGCCAGCTCGGAAGGGTCGGGCGCTACCTACAATGAGCAGTTCTTC.

This clonotype was counted a few times. CDR3 in DNA: TGTGCCAGCAGCATTAAGGACGGTGACAACTATGGCTACACCTTC. It yields the protein CASSIKDGDNYGYTF. The chain combines TRBV7-8 with TRBJ1-2; D not certain. Germline V gives CDR1 SGHVS, CDR2 FQNEAQ. Trimming removed 5 bases from V and 2 bases from J, with 15 bases in between. The CDR3 loop spans 15 amino acids.

The chain links TRBV14 to TRBJ2-1; 7 bases match TRBD2. CDR3 length: 14 amino acids. CDR1 is SGHDN, CDR2 FVKESK, per germline. Germline trimming cut 4 bases from V and 6 bases from J; bases unmatched to any gene: 6. CDR3 residues: CASSPYLAGNEQFF. Written as DNA, the CDR3 is TGTGCCAGCAGCCCGTACTTAGCGGGCAATGAGCAGTTCTTC.

The chain has TRBV24-1 and TRBJ2-1; tentative D call: TRBD2 (5 bases). V was shortened by 0 bases and J by 4 bases, with 21 bases between the two germline ends. In germline, CDR1 is KGHDR, CDR2 SFDVKD. The length of the CDR3 is 19 residues. The CDR3 bases are TGTGCCACCAGTGATTTGCATCGACTAATGCCTTCTCGGTACAATGAGCAGTTCTTC. Its translation is CATSDLHRLMPSRYNEQFF.

J is TRBJ2-3 and V is TRBV18, with D unresolved. CDR3 length: 15 residues. In germline, CDR1 is KGHSH, CDR2 LQKENI. V lost 1 base and J 0 bases, leaving 8 bases between the germline ends. CDR3 residues: CASSPLPGSTDTQYF. CDR3 DNA: TGTGCCAGCTCACCACTTCCGGGTAGCACAGATACGCAGTATTTT.

This clonotype was found a few times. The chain has TRBV7-2 and TRBJ1-5, with D perhaps TRBD1 (5 bases). The length of the CDR3 is 16 residues. Trimming left V 0 bases short and J 3 bases short, with 12 bases between. The germline gives CDR1 SGHTA, CDR2 FQGNSA. In DNA form, the CDR3 reads TGTGCCAGCAGCTTAGCAGGGGCCGATATCAATCAGCCCCAGCATTTT. Translating gives CASSLAGADINQPQHF.

This clonotype was picked up many times. J is TRBJ2-3 and V is TRBV12-3 or TRBV12-4, with 10 bases identical to TRBD2. V shed 3 bases and J 2 bases; nucleotides not matched to a gene: 5. This CDR3 spans 16 amino acids. CDR3 residues: CASSFLAGVSTDTQYF. For the CDR3, the DNA is TGTGCCAGCAGTTTTCTAGCGGGGGTTTCCACAGATACGCAGTATTTT.

The gene calls are TRBV30 and TRBJ2-7; D not resolved. Germline values: CDR1 GTSNPN, CDR2 SVGIG (reference sequence). Trimming pared 0 bases from V and 2 bases from J, leaving 8 bases between. The CDR3 is 13 residues long. The CDR3 spells CAWSVSTPYEQYF. CDR3 in DNA: TGTGCCTGGAGTGTAAGTACTCCCTACGAGCAGTACTTC.

This sequence joins TRBV5-1 and TRBJ1-4, with D possibly being TRBD1 (6 bases). The CDR3 totals 12 residues. V was trimmed by 0 bases and J by 13 bases, leaving 10 bases between them. Germline V gene lookup returns CDR1 SGHRS and CDR2 YFSETQ. CDR3 sequence reads: CASSLDRARLFF. CDR3 nucleotide sequence: TGCGCCAGCAGCTTGGACAGGGCCCGACTGTTTTTT.

This chain joins TRBV20-1 and TRBJ2-7, with D unclear. The ends were cut back, 0 bases at V and 6 bases at J, with 12 bases in the middle. The CDR3 contains 13 residues. In germline, CDR1 is DFQATT, CDR2 SNEGSKA (reference sequence). Here the CDR3 reads CSAREMAGSEQYF. The CDR3 region has the DNA TGCAGTGCTAGAGAGATGGCAGGTAGCGAGCAGTACTTC.

This chain uses TRBV3-1 with TRBJ1-3; D not resolved. The V gene's germline CDR1 is LGHDT and CDR2 YNNKEL (reference sequence). Trimming cost V 0 bases and J 2 bases, with 20 bases left between them. CDR3 length: 19 residues. DNA of the CDR3: TGTGCCAGCAGCCAAGACCCCATCATTCCGGGAGGGACTGGAAACACCATATATTTT. It is translated as CASSQDPIIPGGTGNTIYF.

The V gene is TRBV20-1, the J gene TRBJ1-2; 7 positions match TRBD1. The CDR3 length is 13 residues. Germline V gene sequence: CDR1 DFQATT, CDR2 SNEGSKA (reference sequence). V was clipped by 3 bases and J by 4 bases; unmatched bases: 5. The DNA of the CDR3 is TGCAGTGCTAGCGGGACAGCAGCCTATGGCTACACCTTC. This translates into CSASGTAAYGYTF.

In this sample, this clonotype turned up a few times. The chain links TRBV20-1 to TRBJ2-3; no reliable D call. CDR1 and CDR2 (germline): DFQATT, SNEGSKA (reference sequence). CDR3 length equals 13 residues. V lost 6 bases, J lost 1 base, and 11 bases lay in between. DNA of the CDR3: TGCAGTGCACTGACGGGCCGCACAGATACGCAGTATTTT. Protein product: CSALTGRTDTQYF.

This chain connects TRBV5-8 to TRBJ2-1, with TRBD2 identical over 15 bases. Germline assignment: CDR1 SGHTS and CDR2 YDEGEE. V shed 4 bases and J 8 bases; nucleotides not matched to a gene: 16. The CDR3 loop spans 19 amino acids. Here the CDR3 DNA reads TGTGCCAGCAGCAACCCGTTCGGGACTAGCGGGAGGTTTCCTCATGAGCAGTTCTTC. This sequence encodes CASSNPFGTSGRFPHEQFF.

This clonotype was seen ten or more times. The gene calls are TRBV9 and TRBJ2-5; perhaps TRBD2 as D (5 bases). The CDR3 totals 13 residues. CDR1 SGDLS and CDR2 YYNGEE come from the germline V gene. V was pared by 4 bases and J by 5 bases, with 12 bases between. CDR3 DNA sequence: TGTGCCAGCAGCCCATGGACGGGGGAGACCCAGTACTTC. Translation: CASSPWTGETQYF.

This clonotype was picked up a small number of times. The chain employs TRBV19 and TRBJ2-7, with TRBD2 matching over 8 bases. Germline CDR1 reads LNHDA; CDR2 reads SQIVND (reference sequence). The CDR3 is 15 residues long. The trim removed 8 bases at V and 0 bases at J, leaving 9 bases unmatched. This chain's CDR3 is CASRGAGGLSYEQYF. CDR3 coding DNA: TGTGCCAGTCGGGGGGCGGGAGGCCTCTCCTACGAGCAGTACTTC.

Only a few counts were recorded for this clonotype. This chain links TRBV2 with TRBJ1-4; TRBD1 agrees at 9 bases. The length of the CDR3 is 13 residues. V trimming: 10 bases; J trimming: 8 bases; junction bases outside the gene matches: 8. Germline lookup yields CDR1 SNHLY and CDR2 FYNNEI. In DNA form, the CDR3 reads TGTGCCACTAGGACAGGGGTGGTGGAAAAACTGTTTTTT. Protein sequence: CATRTGVVEKLFF.

This clonotype was found a few times. V usage is TRBV6-6 and J usage is TRBJ1-1; unclear D gene. Trimming left V 8 bases short and J 11 bases short, with 15 bases between. Germline V CDR1 and CDR2: MNHNY, SVGAGI (reference sequence). The CDR3 is 11 residues long. CDR3 sequence (DNA): TGTGCCAGCGCCGGTGGAATCAGGGCTTTCTTT. Translating gives CASAGGIRAFF.

This clonotype has more than one count but fewer than ten. The V call is TRBV10-3, the J call TRBJ1-4; 8 bases map to TRBD1. CDR1 and CDR2 (germline): ENHRY, SYGVKD. V was clipped by 6 bases and J by 6 bases; unmatched bases: 3. CDR3 length: 13 residues. The CDR3 nucleotides read TGTGCCATCAGGGAGGACAGGGATGAAAAACTGTTTTTT. This encodes CAIREDRDEKLFF.

This clonotype was picked up a small number of times. The rearrangement joins TRBV15 to TRBJ1-1; 7 bases are a match to TRBD1. The CDR3 extends over 15 amino acids. After removal of 2 bases from V and 0 bases from J, the junction contained 3 bases not matched to a gene. Germline V gene lookup returns CDR1 LNHNV and CDR2 YYDKDF (reference sequence). Here the CDR3 reads CATSRNRGMNTEAFF. In DNA, the CDR3 is TGTGCCACCAGCAGAAACAGGGGTATGAACACTGAAGCTTTCTTT. Based on the CDR3 plus reference TRBV15 and TRBJ1-1, the full variable domain is DAMVIQNPRYQVTQFGKPVTLSCSQTLNHNVMYWYQQKSSQAPKLLFHYYDKDFNNEADTPDNFQSRRPNTSFCFLDIRSPGLGDTAMYLCATSRNRGMNTEAFFGQGTRLTVV.

This clonotype occurred a few times. The gene calls are TRBV14 and TRBJ2-4, with a tentative D call TRBD1 (6 bases). The germline gives CDR1 SGHDN, CDR2 FVKESK. V lost 3 bases and J lost 2, with 11 bases in between. This CDR3 contains 15 residues. The CDR3 DNA reads as TGTGCCAGCAGCCAGATGGGGGCCCCCAAAAACATTCAGTACTTC. Its translation: CASSQMGAPKNIQYF.

This clonotype was recorded many times. The gene calls are TRBV12-3 or TRBV12-4 and TRBJ2-5, with D possibly being TRBD2 (7 bases). This CDR3 region has 14 residues. Between the trimmed V and J ends, which lost 3 bases and 5 bases, there was a span of 13 bases. CDR3 nucleotides: TGTGCCAGCAGTTTCTGGGGGGGCAAGGAGACCCAGTACTTC. Amino acids: CASSFWGGKETQYF.